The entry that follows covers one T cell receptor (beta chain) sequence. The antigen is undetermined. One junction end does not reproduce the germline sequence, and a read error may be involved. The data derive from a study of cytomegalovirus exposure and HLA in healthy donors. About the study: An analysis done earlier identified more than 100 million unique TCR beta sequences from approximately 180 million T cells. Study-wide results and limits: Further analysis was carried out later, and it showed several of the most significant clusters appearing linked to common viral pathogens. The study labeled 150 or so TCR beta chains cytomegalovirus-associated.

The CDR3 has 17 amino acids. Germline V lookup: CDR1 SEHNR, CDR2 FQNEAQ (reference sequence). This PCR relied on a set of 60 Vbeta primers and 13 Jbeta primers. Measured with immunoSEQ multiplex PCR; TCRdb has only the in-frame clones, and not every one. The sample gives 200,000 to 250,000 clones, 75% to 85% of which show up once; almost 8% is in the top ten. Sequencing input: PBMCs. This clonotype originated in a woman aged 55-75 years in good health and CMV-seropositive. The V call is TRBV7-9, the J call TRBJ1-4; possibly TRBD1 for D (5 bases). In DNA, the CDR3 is TGTTCCAGCAGCAGACTCCAGACCCGGGGGTTAGGTGAAAAACTGTTTTTT. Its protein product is CSSSRLQTRGLGEKLFF.